This entry is about one T cell receptor beta chain. Its antigen remains unknown. The PCR contained 60 Vbeta and 13 Jbeta primers. Here immunoSEQ multiplex PCR was the method, and the copy in TCRdb shows in-frame clones only, minus some. The repertoire holds about 140,000 clones, with approximately 85% as singletons. This sample stems from a study of cytomegalovirus exposure and HLA in healthy donors. Study-wide results and caveats: There were around 160 TCR beta chains listed as cytomegalovirus-associated. CMV serostatus was the only recorded immune exposure for donors. There were some V segments, including TRBV6-2 and TRBV6-3, excluded as indistinguishable. Analyses of presence/absence relied on an assumption of roughly uniform sequencing depth across donors.

This CDR3 spans 18 amino acids. Trimming removed 2 bases from V and 7 bases from J; junction bases left unmatched: 11. Germline CDR1 reads LGHNA; CDR2 reads YSLEER. This clonotype was obtained from a woman aged 45-65 years in good health and CMV-seropositive. The sample taken for sequencing was PBMCs. The V gene is TRBV4-3, the J gene TRBJ2-2; 12 bases line up with TRBD1. In nucleotides, the CDR3 is TGCGCCAGCAGCCAATGGGACCCGGGACAGGGGGCCGGCGGGGAGCTGTTTTTT. This gives the protein CASSQWDPGQGAGGELFF.